Listed below are T cell receptor beta chains from one sample, sequenced in a study of shared clonotypes between healthy human individuals. Generated by immunoSEQ multiplex PCR, the TCRdb table keeps only in-frame clones and is missing some. This table holds about 510,000 clones, roughly 78% found once. Sequenced material: PBMCs. The receptors derive from a woman in her 40s in good health. Some clones in this sample may be carry-over from other donors' samples. CDR3s include the opening cysteine and the closing phenylalanine or tryptophan. D genes are given only for firm matches. Only part of the rows carry a size: once, few, many, or a class if the clone is expanded.

16	TRBD2	TRBV30	.	TRBJ2-2	TGTGCCTGGAGCCTGGGGGGGAATGCGGTCACCGGGGAGCTGTTTTTT	CAWSLGGNAVTGELFF
18	.	TRBV7-8	.	TRBJ2-2	TGTGCCAGCAGCTTATTCGTGAGGGCGGGGCCGAACACCGGGGAGCTGTTTTTT	CASSLFVRAGPNTGELFF
13	.	TRBV28	.	TRBJ1-1	TGTGCCAGCAGCCCGGCGGGGATCACTGAAGCTTTCTTT	CASSPAGITEAFF
13	.	TRBV5-6	many	TRBJ2-5	TGTGCCAGCACCGCGGGTGTAAAAGAGACCCAGTACTTC	CASTAGVKETQYF
13	.	TRBV7-7	.	TRBJ1-4	TGTGCCAGCAGCCCCAATCTAGGTGAAAAACTGTTTTTT	CASSPNLGEKLFF
15	TRBD1	TRBV11-2	.	TRBJ2-1	TGTGCCAGCAGACAGGGGGCTAGCGGTAACAATGAGCAGTTCTTC	CASRQGASGNNEQFF
13	TRBD1	TRBV7-2	.	TRBJ2-7	TGTGCCAGCAGCGTGGACAGGAATCGCGAGCAGTACTTC	CASSVDRNREQYF
14	.	TRBV7-2	.	TRBJ2-1	TGTGCCAGCAGCAACAGGGACACCTACAATGAGCAGTTCTTC	CASSNRDTYNEQFF
14	TRBD1	TRBV6-4	once	TRBJ2-2	TGTGCCAGCAGCCGGGACAGTGGGACCGGGGAGCTGTTTTTT	CASSRDSGTGELFF
13	TRBD1	TRBV2	few	TRBJ1-1	TGTGCCAGCAGCCCAGGGGGCGTAACTGAAGCTTTCTTT	CASSPGGVTEAFF
16	TRBD1	TRBV7-2	.	TRBJ2-1	TGTGCCAGCAGCTCAAGACAGGGCCACTCCTACAATGAGCAGTTCTTC	CASSSRQGHSYNEQFF
14	.	TRBV29-1	.	TRBJ2-1	TGCAGCGTTGCCCTCAGGGGTTCCTACAATGAGCAGTTCTTC	CSVALRGSYNEQFF
14	TRBD1	TRBV6-6	.	TRBJ1-1	TGTGCCAGCAGAGCAGGGGGCATGCACACTGAAGCTTTCTTT	CASRAGGMHTEAFF
17	TRBD2	TRBV9	.	TRBJ2-1	TGTGCCAGCAGCGATTCTAGCGGGAGAGTTCCCTACAATGAGCAGTTCTTC	CASSDSSGRVPYNEQFF
14	TRBD1	TRBV19	.	TRBJ1-2	TGTGCCAGCCGCGGAGGGGGCGCGAGGTATGGCTACACCTTC	CASRGGGARYGYTF
14	TRBD2	TRBV29-1	.	TRBJ2-1	TGCAGCGTTGCCGGGACTAGCGGGAGTTATGAGCAGTTCTTC	CSVAGTSGSYEQFF
12	.	TRBV6-1	.	TRBJ2-7	TGTGCCAGCAGTGCCTTCAGCTACGAGCAGTACTTC	CASSAFSYEQYF
15	.	TRBV30	once	TRBJ2-6	TGTGCCTGGAGTACAGGTAGTGCTGGGGCCAACGTCCTGACTTTC	CAWSTGSAGANVLTF
15	.	TRBV7-8	few	TRBJ2-3	TGTGCCAGCAGCCATTTATCGGGAAGCACAGATACGCAGTATTTT	CASSHLSGSTDTQYF
13	.	TRBV11-2	.	TRBJ2-7	TGTGCCAGCAGCTTAGCTCCCCTTTACGAGCAGTACTTC	CASSLAPLYEQYF
16	TRBD1	TRBV18	.	TRBJ2-7	TGTGCCAGCTCACCTGAAACCGGGACAGGGAACTACGAGCAGTACTTC	CASSPETGTGNYEQYF
17	TRBD1	TRBV9	few	TRBJ1-4	TGTGCCAGCAGCCAGGGACAGGACCCTGCAACTAATGAAAAACTGTTTTTT	CASSQGQDPATNEKLFF